The T cell receptor beta chain described here comes from a study of human thymus T cells. Surgeons resected thymus tissue during corrective heart surgery. It was healthy Finnish infants having corrective surgery for congenital heart defects who were the donors. Sequenced by immunoSEQ multiplex PCR; TCRdb stores in-frame clones only, minus some. The sample consists of under 150,000 clones, about 93% of them appearing once. CDR1 and CDR2 (germline): SGHTA, FQGNSA. The CDR3 is 16 residues long. V was clipped by 1 base and J by 1 base, with 13 bases between them. In the case of this clone: The target antigen is unknown.

Broader study findings: Related reports documented highly overlapping thymic repertoires among unrelated individuals. Thymic as well as blood repertoires seemed to favor certain V and J genes unevenly.

Specimen: thymus tissue. The clonotype originates from a boy younger than two with a congenital heart defect but otherwise immunologically healthy. The chain has TRBV7-2 and TRBJ1-2; no clear D. Here the CDR3 reads CASSLGLPDFNYGYTF. The DNA for the CDR3 is TGTGCCAGCAGCTTAGGTCTTCCAGACTTTAACTATGGCTACACCTTC.